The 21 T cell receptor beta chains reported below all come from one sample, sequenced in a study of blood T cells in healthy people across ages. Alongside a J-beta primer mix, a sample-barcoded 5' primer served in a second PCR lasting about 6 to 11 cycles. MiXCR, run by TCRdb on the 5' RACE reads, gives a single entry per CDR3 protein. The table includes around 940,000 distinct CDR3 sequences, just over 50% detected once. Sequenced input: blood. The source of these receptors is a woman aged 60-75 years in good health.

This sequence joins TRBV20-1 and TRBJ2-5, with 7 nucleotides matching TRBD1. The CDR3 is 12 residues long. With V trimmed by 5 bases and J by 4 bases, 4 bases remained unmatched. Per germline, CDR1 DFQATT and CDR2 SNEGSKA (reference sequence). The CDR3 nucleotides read TGCAGTGCTCAGACAGGGATAGAGACCCAGTACTTC. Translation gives CSAQTGIETQYF.

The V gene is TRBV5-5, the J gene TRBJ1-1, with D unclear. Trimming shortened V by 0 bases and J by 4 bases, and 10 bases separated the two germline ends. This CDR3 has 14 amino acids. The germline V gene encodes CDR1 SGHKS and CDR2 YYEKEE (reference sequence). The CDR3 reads CASSLVHLGTEAFF. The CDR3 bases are TGTGCCAGCAGCTTGGTCCATTTGGGCACTGAAGCTTTCTTT.

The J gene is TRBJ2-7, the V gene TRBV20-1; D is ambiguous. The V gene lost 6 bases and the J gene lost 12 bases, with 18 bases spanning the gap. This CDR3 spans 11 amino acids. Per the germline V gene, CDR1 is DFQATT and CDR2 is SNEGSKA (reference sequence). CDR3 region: CSANRPESRYF. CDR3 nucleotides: TGCAGTGCAAACCGCCCGGAGTCCAGGTACTTC.

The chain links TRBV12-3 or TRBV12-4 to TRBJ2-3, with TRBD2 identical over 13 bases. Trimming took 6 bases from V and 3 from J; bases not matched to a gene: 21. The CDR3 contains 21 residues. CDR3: CASRRGLLAHRTSGSTDTQYF. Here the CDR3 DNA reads TGTGCCAGCAGGCGCGGCCTTTTGGCACACCGGACTAGCGGGAGTACAGATACGCAGTATTTT.

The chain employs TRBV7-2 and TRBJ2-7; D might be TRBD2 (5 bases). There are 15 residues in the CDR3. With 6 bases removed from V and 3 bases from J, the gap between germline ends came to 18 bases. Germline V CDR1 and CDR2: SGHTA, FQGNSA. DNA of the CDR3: TGTGCCAGCAGACTTACTACCCTAGGGAGCTACGAGCAGTACTTC. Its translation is CASRLTTLGSYEQYF.

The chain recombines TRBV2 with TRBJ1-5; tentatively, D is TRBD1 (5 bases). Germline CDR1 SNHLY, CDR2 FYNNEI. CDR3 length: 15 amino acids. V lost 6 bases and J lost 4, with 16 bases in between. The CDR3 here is CASSPRVSGNQPQHF. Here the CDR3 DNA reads TGTGCCAGCAGCCCGAGGGTCTCAGGGAATCAGCCCCAGCATTTT.

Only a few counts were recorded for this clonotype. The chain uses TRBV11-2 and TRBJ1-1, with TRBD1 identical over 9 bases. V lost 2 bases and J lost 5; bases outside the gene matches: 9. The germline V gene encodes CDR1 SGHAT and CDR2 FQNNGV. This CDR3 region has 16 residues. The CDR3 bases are TGTGCCAGCAGCTTAAGTGGGACAGGGTTCAAGACTGAAGCTTTCTTT. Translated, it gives CASSLSGTGFKTEAFF.

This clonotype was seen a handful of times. CDR3 amino acids: CASSLGNGQYEQYF. The CDR3 bases are TGTGCCAGCAGCTTAGGCAATGGGCAGTACGAGCAGTACTTC. This chain joins TRBV11-2 and TRBJ2-7; D is unresolved. Germline loops: CDR1 SGHAT, CDR2 FQNNGV. The V and J ends lost 1 base and 4 bases respectively, with 11 bases between them. The CDR3 runs to 14 residues.

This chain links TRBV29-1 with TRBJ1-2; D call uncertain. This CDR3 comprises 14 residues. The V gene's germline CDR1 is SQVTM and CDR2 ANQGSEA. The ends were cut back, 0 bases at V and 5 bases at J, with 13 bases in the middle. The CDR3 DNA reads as TGCAGCGTTGAAGAGGGCGTGAGGGTATATGGCTACACCTTC. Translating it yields CSVEEGVRVYGYTF.

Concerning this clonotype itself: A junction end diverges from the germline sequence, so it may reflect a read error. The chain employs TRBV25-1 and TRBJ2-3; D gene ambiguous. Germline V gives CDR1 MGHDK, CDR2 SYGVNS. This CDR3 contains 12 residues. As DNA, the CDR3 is TGTGCCAGCAGTGAAAGGGCAGATACGGAGTATTTT. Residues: CASSERADTEYF.

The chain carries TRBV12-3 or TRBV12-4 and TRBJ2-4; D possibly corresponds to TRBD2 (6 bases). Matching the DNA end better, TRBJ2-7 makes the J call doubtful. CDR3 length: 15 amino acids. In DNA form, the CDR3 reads TGTGCCAGCAGTCCCCAGGCGGGACCCCACTACGAGCAGTACTTC. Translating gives CASSPQAGPHYEQYF.

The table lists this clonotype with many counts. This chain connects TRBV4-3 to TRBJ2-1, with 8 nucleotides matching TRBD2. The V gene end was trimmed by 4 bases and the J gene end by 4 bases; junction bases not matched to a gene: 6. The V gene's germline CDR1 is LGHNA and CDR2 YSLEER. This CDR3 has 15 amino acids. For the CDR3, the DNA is TGCGCCAGCAGCCCAACCAGACTAGCGTACAATGAGCAGTTCTTC. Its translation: CASSPTRLAYNEQFF.

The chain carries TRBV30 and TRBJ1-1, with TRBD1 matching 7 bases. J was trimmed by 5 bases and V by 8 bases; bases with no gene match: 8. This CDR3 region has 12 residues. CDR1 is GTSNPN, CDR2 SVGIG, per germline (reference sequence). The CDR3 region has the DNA TGTGCCAGCCGACAGGGTGCAACTGAAGCTTTCTTT. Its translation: CASRQGATEAFF.

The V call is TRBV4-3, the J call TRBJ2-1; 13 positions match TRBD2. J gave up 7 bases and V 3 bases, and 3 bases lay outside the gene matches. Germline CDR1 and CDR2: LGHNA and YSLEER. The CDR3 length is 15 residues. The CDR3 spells CASSHTSGRANEQFF. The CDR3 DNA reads TGCGCCAGCAGCCACACTAGCGGGAGGGCGAATGAGCAGTTCTTC.

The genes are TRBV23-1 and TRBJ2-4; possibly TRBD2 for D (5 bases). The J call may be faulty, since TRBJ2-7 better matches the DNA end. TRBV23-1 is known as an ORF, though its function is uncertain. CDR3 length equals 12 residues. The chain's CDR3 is CASRVTGYEQYF. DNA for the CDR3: TGCGCCAGCAGAGTTACGGGATACGAGCAGTACTTC.

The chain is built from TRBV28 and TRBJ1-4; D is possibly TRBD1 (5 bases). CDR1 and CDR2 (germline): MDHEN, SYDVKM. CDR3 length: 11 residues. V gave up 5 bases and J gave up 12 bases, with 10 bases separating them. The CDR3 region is CASSALTELFF. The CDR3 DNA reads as TGTGCCAGCAGTGCTTTGACAGAACTGTTTTTT.

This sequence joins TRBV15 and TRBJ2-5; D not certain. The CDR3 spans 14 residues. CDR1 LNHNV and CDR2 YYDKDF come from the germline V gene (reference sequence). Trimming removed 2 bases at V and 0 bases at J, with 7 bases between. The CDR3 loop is CATSRRIDQETQYF. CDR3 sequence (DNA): TGTGCCACCAGCAGACGGATAGACCAAGAGACCCAGTACTTC.

The CDR3 protein is CSARTSGGSYEQYF. CDR3 in DNA: TGCAGTGCTAGGACCAGCGGGGGATCCTACGAGCAGTACTTC. The chain has TRBV20-1 and TRBJ2-7; 8 nucleotides align to TRBD2. Looked up from germline, CDR1 is DFQATT and CDR2 is SNEGSKA (reference sequence). J was trimmed by 1 base and V by 3 bases; bases with no gene match: 5. CDR3 length: 14 amino acids.

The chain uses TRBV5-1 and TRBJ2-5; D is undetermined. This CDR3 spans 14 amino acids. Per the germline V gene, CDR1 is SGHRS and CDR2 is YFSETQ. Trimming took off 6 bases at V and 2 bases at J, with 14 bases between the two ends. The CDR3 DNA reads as TGCGCCAGCACCGTCCTGACATCTCAAGAGACCCAGTACTTC. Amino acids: CASTVLTSQETQYF.

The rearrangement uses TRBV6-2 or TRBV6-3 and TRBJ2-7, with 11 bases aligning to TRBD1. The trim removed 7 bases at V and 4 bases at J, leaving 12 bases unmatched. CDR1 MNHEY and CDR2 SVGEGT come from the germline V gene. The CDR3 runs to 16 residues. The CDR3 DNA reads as TGTGCCAGCACTCCCAGAGGGACAGGGGGTTTATACGAGCAGTACTTC. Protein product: CASTPRGTGGLYEQYF.

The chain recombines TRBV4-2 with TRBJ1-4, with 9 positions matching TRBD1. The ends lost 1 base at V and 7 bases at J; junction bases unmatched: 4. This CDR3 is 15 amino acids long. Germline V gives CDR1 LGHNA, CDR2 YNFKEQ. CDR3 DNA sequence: TGTGCCAGCAGCCAAGGGGACAGGGAGGGTGAAAAACTGTTTTTT. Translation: CASSQGDREGEKLFF.